Following are 29 T cell receptor beta chains from one sample sequenced in a study of OX40 agonist ivuxolimab in advanced cancers. The assay was immunoSEQ multiplex PCR, and TCRdb's table has in-frame clones only and misses some. Among tens of thousands of clones, over 75% were seen once, and the ten largest hold over 3%. This specimen was CD4+ or CD8+ T cells sorted from blood, taken in a trial of the OX40 agonist ivuxolimab. The receptors were gathered from an adult with an advanced solid tumor such as melanoma, head and neck, liver or kidney cancer.

The chain couples TRBV6-5 to TRBJ2-7; D uncertain. The CDR3 consists of 13 residues. Germline CDR1 MNHEY, CDR2 SVGAGI. Trimming took 6 bases from V and 3 from J, leaving 12 bases between them. The CDR3 sequence is CASRADTHYEQYF. CDR3 bases: TGTGCCAGCAGGGCGGATACACACTACGAGCAGTACTTC.

This clone came up a few times. CDR3 region: CASMDSMTEAFF. CDR3 nucleotide sequence: TGTGCCAGCATGGACTCGATGACTGAAGCTTTCTTT. V usage is TRBV28 and J usage is TRBJ1-1; D gene uncertain. The CDR3 has 12 residues. CDR1 and CDR2 (germline): MDHEN, SYDVKM. V was pared by 7 bases and J by 5 bases, with 11 bases between.

The chain carries TRBV28 and TRBJ2-1; no clear D. V was cut by 6 bases and J by 0 bases, with 6 bases left in between. CDR3 length: 13 residues. Germline CDR1 is MDHEN and CDR2 is SYDVKM. The CDR3 here is CASSRASYNEQFF. The CDR3 nucleotides read TGTGCCAGCAGCCGGGCCTCCTACAATGAGCAGTTCTTC.

The chain uses TRBV9 and TRBJ2-4; maybe TRBD2 (6 bases). The CDR3 length is 15 residues. Germline values: CDR1 SGDLS, CDR2 YYNGEE. Trimming stripped 0 bases from V and 2 bases from J, with 9 bases between. Here the CDR3 reads CASSVAGDTKNIQYF. The CDR3 DNA follows: TGTGCCAGCAGCGTAGCGGGAGATACCAAAAACATTCAGTACTTC.

The J gene is TRBJ2-7, the V gene TRBV11-2; 7 nucleotides align to TRBD1. CDR3 size: 13 residues. Germline V gene data show CDR1 as SGHAT and CDR2 as FQNNGV. The ends lost 5 bases at V and 6 bases at J; junction bases unmatched: 7. The chain's CDR3 is CASSPMTGSEQYF. CDR3 nucleotides: TGTGCCAGCAGCCCGATGACAGGGTCCGAGCAGTACTTC.

The chain joins TRBV30 to TRBJ1-3; 7 nucleotides line up with TRBD1. Germline V gene data show CDR1 as GTSNPN and CDR2 as SVGIG (reference sequence). The CDR3 sequence is 15 residues long. The ends lost 0 bases at V and 3 bases at J; junction bases unmatched: 5. CDR3 loop: CAWSVTGTVGNTIYF. In DNA form, the CDR3 reads TGTGCCTGGAGTGTAACGGGGACAGTTGGAAACACCATATATTTT.

The chain has TRBV7-2 and TRBJ2-1; no clear D. Germline V gene sequence: CDR1 SGHTA, CDR2 FQGNSA. The CDR3 is 11 residues long. V lost 5 bases to trimming and J lost 10 bases, with 9 bases between them. The CDR3 loop reads CASSPLGEQFF. The CDR3 DNA is TGTGCCAGCAGCCCTTTAGGGGAGCAGTTCTTC. Based on the CDR3 plus reference TRBV7-2 and TRBJ2-1, the full variable domain is GAGVSQSPSNKVTEKGKDVELRCDPISGHTALYWYRQSLGQGLEFLIYFQGNSAPDKSGLPSDRFSAERTGGSVSTLTIQRTQQEDSAVYLCASSPLGEQFFGPGTRLTVL.

The count of this clone is one. The chain couples TRBV4-3 to TRBJ2-3; possible D gene TRBD2, 6 bases. V dropped 1 base and J dropped 3 bases, with 11 bases sitting between them. Germline CDR1 and CDR2: LGHNA and YSLEER. The CDR3 is 15 amino acids. The CDR3 loop reads CASSQVGGRTDTQYF. The DNA for the CDR3 is TGCGCCAGCAGCCAAGTTGGAGGGAGGACAGATACGCAGTATTTT.

The chain links TRBV28 to TRBJ2-7; perhaps TRBD1 as D (6 bases). CDR3 size: 13 residues. Trimming removed 4 bases at V and 7 bases at J, with 14 bases between. Per the germline V gene, CDR1 is MDHEN and CDR2 is SYDVKM. The CDR3 sequence is CASSYFGGGEQYF. The CDR3 DNA follows: TGTGCCAGCAGTTATTTTGGGGGCGGGGAGCAGTACTTC.

The chain has TRBV9 and TRBJ2-1; D unresolved. The V end lost 0 bases, the J end lost 7 bases, and 14 bases lay between the germline ends. This CDR3 spans 15 amino acids. CDR1 is SGDLS, CDR2 YYNGEE, per germline. The CDR3 region is CASSVEGQRGNEQFF. The CDR3 DNA sequence: TGTGCCAGCAGCGTAGAGGGCCAGCGAGGAAATGAGCAGTTCTTC.

The chain links TRBV2 to TRBJ2-5; D ambiguous. V lost 4 bases and J 2 bases, leaving 11 bases between the germline ends. Germline-derived CDR1 and CDR2 are SNHLY and FYNNEI. This CDR3 has 14 residues. The CDR3 spells CASSVVSDQETQYF. The CDR3 DNA follows: TGTGCCAGCAGTGTTGTGTCCGATCAAGAGACCCAGTACTTC.

The gene calls are TRBV7-2 and TRBJ2-7; D is undetermined. The germline gives CDR1 SGHTA, CDR2 FQGNSA. V gave up 1 base and J gave up 0 bases, with 4 bases separating them. There are 13 residues in the CDR3. In nucleotides, the CDR3 is TGTGCCAGCAGCTTAGAGCTCTCCTACGAGCAGTACTTC. It specifies CASSLELSYEQYF. The full variable domain, its missing parts supplied by reference TRBV7-2 and TRBJ2-7, is GAGVSQSPSNKVTEKGKDVELRCDPISGHTALYWYRQSLGQGLEFLIYFQGNSAPDKSGLPSDRFSAERTGGSVSTLTIQRTQQEDSAVYLCASSLELSYEQYFGPGTRLTVT.

This clone has a handful of counts. This sample includes further DNA sequences coding for the same CDR3. This rearrangement joins TRBV7-2 to TRBJ2-2; D not certain. There are 15 residues in the CDR3. Per the germline V gene, CDR1 is SGHTA and CDR2 is FQGNSA. V was shortened by 0 bases and J by 0 bases, with 5 bases between the two germline ends. CDR3 residues: CASSLAIANTGELFF. DNA of the CDR3: TGTGCCAGCAGCTTAGCGATCGCGAACACCGGGGAGCTGTTTTTT.

The chain couples TRBV6-5 to TRBJ2-5, with 9 positions matching TRBD2. Germline V gives CDR1 MNHEY, CDR2 SVGAGI. V dropped 7 bases and J dropped 4; count of bases not matched to a gene: 10. This CDR3 has 15 residues. CDR3 coding DNA: TGTGCCAGCACCCTAGCGGGAAGGGGGGGAGAGACCCAGTACTTC. Residues: CASTLAGRGGETQYF.

This rearrangement joins TRBV7-9 to TRBJ2-3; the D is unclear. V was cut by 7 bases and J by 2 bases, with 10 bases left in between. The germline V gene has CDR1 SEHNR and CDR2 FQNEAQ (reference sequence). CDR3 length equals 13 residues. For the CDR3, the DNA is TGTGCCAGCACTGAAACTAACACAGATACGCAGTATTTT. Amino acid sequence: CASTETNTDTQYF.

The genes are TRBV6-5 and TRBJ1-1; no firm D call. The germline gives CDR1 MNHEY, CDR2 SVGAGI. This CDR3 has 13 amino acids. V dropped 5 bases and J dropped 1 base, with 8 bases sitting between them. The CDR3 coding sequence is TGTGCCAGCAGTGACTTGCGGAACACTGAAGCTTTCTTT. It codes for CASSDLRNTEAFF.

This chain uses TRBV19 with TRBJ2-7, with 9 bases matching TRBD2. There are 16 residues in the CDR3. Trimming cost V 5 bases and J 4 bases; bases outside gene matches: 12. The germline CDR1 and CDR2 sequences are LNHDA and SQIVND (reference sequence). CDR3 coding DNA: TGTGCCAGTAGTGCCCTAGCGGGACTAAGCGTGTACGAGCAGTACTTC. It codes for CASSALAGLSVYEQYF. Looking up the rest from reference TRBV19 and TRBJ2-7 gives the full variable domain: DGGITQSPKYLFRKEGQNVTLSCEQNLNHDAMYWYRQDPGQGLRLIYYSQIVNDFQKGDIAEGYSVSREKKESFPLTVTSAQKNPTAFYLCASSALAGLSVYEQYFGPGTRLTVT.

V and J are TRBV28 and TRBJ1-5; perhaps TRBD1 as D (5 bases). The germline V gene has CDR1 MDHEN and CDR2 SYDVKM. V gave up 2 bases and J gave up 1 base, with 12 bases separating them. The CDR3 covers 16 residues. The CDR3 sequence: CASSLTTGTSNQPQHF. The CDR3 DNA follows: TGTGCCAGCAGTTTAACAACCGGGACCAGCAATCAGCCCCAGCATTTT.

The chain employs TRBV5-1 and TRBJ2-7, with D perhaps TRBD2 (5 bases). Germline CDR1 is SGHRS and CDR2 is YFSETQ. The CDR3 consists of 15 residues. Trimming took off 4 bases at V and 0 bases at J, with 14 bases between the two ends. The CDR3 loop is CASSEGLTSSYEQYF. In DNA, the CDR3 is TGCGCCAGCAGCGAAGGACTTACCAGCTCCTACGAGCAGTACTTC.

The chain links TRBV5-6 to TRBJ2-4, with a tentative D call TRBD1 (5 bases). The germline V gene encodes CDR1 SGHDT and CDR2 YYEEEE. The V and J ends lost 4 bases and 0 bases respectively, with 14 bases between them. This CDR3 has 16 residues. DNA for the CDR3: TGTGCCAGCAGCGGTCTGACAGACATAGCCAAAAACATTCAGTACTTC. This sequence encodes CASSGLTDIAKNIQYF.

J is TRBJ2-4 and V is TRBV10-3, with D perhaps TRBD1 or TRBD2 (6 bases each). CDR3 length: 13 residues. Germline V gene data show CDR1 as ENHRY and CDR2 as SYGVKD. V was cut by 0 bases and J by 15 bases, with 15 bases left in between. CDR3 sequence reads: CAISESGGRILYF. The CDR3 nucleotides read TGTGCCATCAGTGAGTCCGGGGGCCGAATCCTGTACTTC.

The J gene is TRBJ1-4, the V gene TRBV19, with 7 bases fitting TRBD1. With 6 bases clipped from V and 5 bases from J, the junction kept 6 bases outside the gene matches. The CDR3 has 14 amino acids. CDR1 is LNHDA and CDR2 is SQIVND in the germline V gene (reference sequence). Here the CDR3 reads CASRLGTENEKLFF. The CDR3 bases are TGTGCCAGTAGGCTTGGGACAGAGAATGAAAAACTGTTTTTT. The variable domain in full, completed from reference TRBV19 and TRBJ1-4, reads DGGITQSPKYLFRKEGQNVTLSCEQNLNHDAMYWYRQDPGQGLRLIYYSQIVNDFQKGDIAEGYSVSREKKESFPLTVTSAQKNPTAFYLCASRLGTENEKLFFGSGTQLSVL.

The genes are TRBV6-5 and TRBJ2-7, with 8 bases fitting TRBD1. Germline assignment: CDR1 MNHEY and CDR2 SVGAGI. This CDR3 comprises 15 residues. V lost 0 bases to trimming and J lost 3 bases; unmatched junction nucleotides: 4. The CDR3 here is CASSYSRQGYYEQYF. The CDR3 DNA is TGTGCCAGCAGTTACTCGAGACAGGGGTACTACGAGCAGTACTTC.

The table lists this clone with a count of one. J is TRBJ2-2 and V is TRBV6-5; D gene unclear. V was cut by 6 bases and J by 1 base, with 9 bases left in between. Germline CDR1 and CDR2: MNHEY and SVGAGI. This CDR3 contains 14 residues. CDR3 residues: CASSPSLNTGELFF. In DNA, the CDR3 is TGTGCCAGCAGCCCAAGCCTGAACACCGGGGAGCTGTTTTTT.

This clone was detected only a few times. The chain carries TRBV5-1 and TRBJ2-7; D is possibly TRBD1 (8 bases). The V and J ends lost 2 bases and 5 bases respectively, with 14 bases between them. From germline, CDR1 is SGHRS and CDR2 YFSETQ. This CDR3 has 14 residues. CDR3 coding DNA: TGCGCCAGCAGCTTAACAACAGGGGGGGACGAGCAGTACTTC. It translates to CASSLTTGGDEQYF.

This chain links TRBV5-6 with TRBJ1-1, with TRBD1 matching 7 bases. Germline V gene lookup returns CDR1 SGHDT and CDR2 YYEEEE. The CDR3 loop spans 15 amino acids. V shed 7 bases, J shed 7 bases, and the junction held 16 bases outside the gene matches. The CDR3: CASSRPRKGAIEAFF. For the CDR3, the DNA is TGTGCCAGCTCGCGTCCACGTAAGGGGGCGATTGAAGCTTTCTTT.

The chain links TRBV27 to TRBJ2-3; D is uncertain. The germline V gene encodes CDR1 MNHEY and CDR2 SMNVEV (reference sequence). CDR3 length: 14 residues. V lost 3 bases to trimming and J lost 0 bases, with 7 bases between them. This CDR3 is CASSLALSTDTQYF. In DNA, the CDR3 is TGTGCCAGCAGTTTGGCACTAAGCACAGATACGCAGTATTTT.

The chain uses TRBV7-3 and TRBJ2-1, with TRBD2 identical over 10 bases. The CDR3 is 15 amino acids. CDR1 is SGHTA and CDR2 is FQGTGA in the germline V gene. With V trimmed by 5 bases and J by 3 bases, 4 bases remained unmatched. The CDR3 protein is CASSREREGYNEQFF. The CDR3 bases are TGTGCCAGCAGCCGCGAGCGGGAGGGCTACAATGAGCAGTTCTTC.

This clone was detected a few times. J is TRBJ2-7 and V is TRBV5-4; TRBD1 agrees at 9 bases. From germline, CDR1 is SGHNT and CDR2 YYREEE (reference sequence). The CDR3 spans 15 residues. The ends lost 3 bases at V and 6 bases at J; junction bases unmatched: 10. CDR3 sequence: CASSSTGGLRSEQYF. In nucleotides, the CDR3 is TGTGCCAGCAGCTCTACAGGGGGCCTAAGGAGCGAGCAGTACTTC.